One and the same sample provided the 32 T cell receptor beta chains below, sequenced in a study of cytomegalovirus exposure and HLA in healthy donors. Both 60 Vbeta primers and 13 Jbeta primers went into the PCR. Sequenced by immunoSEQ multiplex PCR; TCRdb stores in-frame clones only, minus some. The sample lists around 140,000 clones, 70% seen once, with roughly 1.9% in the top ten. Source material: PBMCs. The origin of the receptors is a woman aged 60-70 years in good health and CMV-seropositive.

CDR3 nucleotides: TGTGCCAGCAGCAGGACAGCGAACACTGAAGCTTTCTTT. This encodes CASSRTANTEAFF. The J gene is TRBJ1-1, the V gene TRBV2, with TRBD1 as a possible D gene (6 bases). Germline V CDR1 and CDR2: SNHLY, FYNNEI. The CDR3 loop spans 13 amino acids. Trimming pared 6 bases from V and 1 base from J, leaving 9 bases between.

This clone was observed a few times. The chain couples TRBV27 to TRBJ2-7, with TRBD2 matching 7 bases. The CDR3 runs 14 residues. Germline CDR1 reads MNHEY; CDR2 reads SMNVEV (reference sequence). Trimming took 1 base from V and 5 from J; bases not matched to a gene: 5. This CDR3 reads CASSLWGGRDEQYF. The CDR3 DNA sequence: TGTGCCAGCAGTTTATGGGGAGGGCGGGACGAGCAGTACTTC.

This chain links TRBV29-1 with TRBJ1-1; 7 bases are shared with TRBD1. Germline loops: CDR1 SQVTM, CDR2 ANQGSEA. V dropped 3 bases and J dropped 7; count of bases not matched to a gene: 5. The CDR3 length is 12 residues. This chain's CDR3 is CSVEQGVDEAFF. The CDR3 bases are TGCAGCGTTGAGCAGGGGGTTGATGAAGCTTTCTTT.

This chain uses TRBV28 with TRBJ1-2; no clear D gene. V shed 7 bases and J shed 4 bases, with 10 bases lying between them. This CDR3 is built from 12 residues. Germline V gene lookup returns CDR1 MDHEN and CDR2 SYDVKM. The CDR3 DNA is TGTGCCAGCACCGCTATCGCCTATGGCTACACCTTC. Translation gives CASTAIAYGYTF.

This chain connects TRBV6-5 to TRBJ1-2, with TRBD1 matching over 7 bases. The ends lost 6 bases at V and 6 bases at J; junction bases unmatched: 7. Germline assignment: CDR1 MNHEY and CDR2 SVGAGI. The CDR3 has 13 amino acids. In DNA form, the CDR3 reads TGTGCCAGCAGCCTTTTTCAGGGGGATGGCTACACCTTC. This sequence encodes CASSLFQGDGYTF.

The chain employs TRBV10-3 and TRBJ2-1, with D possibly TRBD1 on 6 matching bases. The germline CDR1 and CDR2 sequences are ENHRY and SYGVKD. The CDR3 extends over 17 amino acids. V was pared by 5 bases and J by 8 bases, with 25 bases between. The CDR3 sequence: CAISTRDTGTPRDEQFF. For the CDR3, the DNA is TGTGCCATCAGTACCCGGGACACCGGGACCCCCCGCGATGAGCAGTTCTTC.

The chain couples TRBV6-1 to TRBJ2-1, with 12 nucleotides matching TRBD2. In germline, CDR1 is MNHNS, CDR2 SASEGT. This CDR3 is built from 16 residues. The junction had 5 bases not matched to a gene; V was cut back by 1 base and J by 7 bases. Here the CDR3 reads CASSEGILAGGNEQFF. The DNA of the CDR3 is TGTGCCAGCAGTGAAGGGATACTAGCGGGAGGAAATGAGCAGTTCTTC.

As DNA, the CDR3 is TGTGCCAGCAGCTTAGATGGGCAGAGATACAATGAGCAGTTCTTC. It is translated as CASSLDGQRYNEQFF. V is TRBV11-2 and J is TRBJ2-1; D is uncertain. CDR3 length: 15 amino acids. Trimming took off 0 bases at V and 4 bases at J, with 10 bases between the two ends. Germline V gene sequence: CDR1 SGHAT, CDR2 FQNNGV.

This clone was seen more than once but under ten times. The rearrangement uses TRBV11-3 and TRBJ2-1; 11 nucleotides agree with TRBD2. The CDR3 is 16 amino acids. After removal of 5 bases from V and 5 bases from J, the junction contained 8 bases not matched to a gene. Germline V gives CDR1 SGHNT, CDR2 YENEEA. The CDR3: CASSLRTSGYNNEQFF. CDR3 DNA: TGTGCCAGCAGCCTTCGGACTAGCGGGTATAACAATGAGCAGTTCTTC.

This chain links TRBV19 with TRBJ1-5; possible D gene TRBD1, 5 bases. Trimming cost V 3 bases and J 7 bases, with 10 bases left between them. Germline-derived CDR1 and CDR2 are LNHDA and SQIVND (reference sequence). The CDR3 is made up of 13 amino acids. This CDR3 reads CASSIGGFQPQHF. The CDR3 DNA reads TGTGCCAGTAGTATCGGGGGGTTCCAGCCCCAGCATTTT.

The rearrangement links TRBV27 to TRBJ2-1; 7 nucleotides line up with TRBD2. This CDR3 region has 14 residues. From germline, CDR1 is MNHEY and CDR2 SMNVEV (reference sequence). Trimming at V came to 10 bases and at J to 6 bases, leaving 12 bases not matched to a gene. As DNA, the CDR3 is TGTGCCACCTCAGAGGGAGGGCCCCGCAATGAGCAGTTCTTC. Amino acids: CATSEGGPRNEQFF.

The CDR3 DNA reads as TGTGCCAGCAGCTTTCAGGGCGGTGGTCAAGAGACCCAGTACTTC. Amino acids: CASSFQGGGQETQYF. The chain is built from TRBV7-9 and TRBJ2-5; a possible D gene is TRBD1 (5 bases). CDR3 length equals 15 residues. The V end was cut by 3 bases, the J end by 2 bases, with 13 bases between. Germline CDR1 SEHNR, CDR2 FQNEAQ (reference sequence).

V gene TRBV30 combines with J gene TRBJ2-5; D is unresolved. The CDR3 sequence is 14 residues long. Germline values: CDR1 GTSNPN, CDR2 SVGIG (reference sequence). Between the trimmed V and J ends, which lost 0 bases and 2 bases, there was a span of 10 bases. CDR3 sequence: CAWSVPRLQETQYF. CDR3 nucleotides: TGTGCCTGGAGTGTACCCAGGCTGCAAGAGACCCAGTACTTC.

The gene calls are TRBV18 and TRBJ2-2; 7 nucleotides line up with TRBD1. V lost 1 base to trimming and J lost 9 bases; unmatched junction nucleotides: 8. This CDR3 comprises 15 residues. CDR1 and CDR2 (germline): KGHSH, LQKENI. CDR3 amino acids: CASSPRQGVSWELFF. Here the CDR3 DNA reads TGTGCCAGCTCACCACGGCAGGGGGTATCCTGGGAGCTGTTTTTT.

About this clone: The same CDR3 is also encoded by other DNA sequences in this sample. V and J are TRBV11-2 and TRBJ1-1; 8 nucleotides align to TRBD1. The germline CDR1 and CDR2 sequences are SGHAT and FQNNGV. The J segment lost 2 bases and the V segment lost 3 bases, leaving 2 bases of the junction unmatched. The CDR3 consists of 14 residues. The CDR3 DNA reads TGTGCCAGCAGCTTGGCAGGGGGCAACACTGAAGCTTTCTTT. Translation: CASSLAGGNTEAFF.

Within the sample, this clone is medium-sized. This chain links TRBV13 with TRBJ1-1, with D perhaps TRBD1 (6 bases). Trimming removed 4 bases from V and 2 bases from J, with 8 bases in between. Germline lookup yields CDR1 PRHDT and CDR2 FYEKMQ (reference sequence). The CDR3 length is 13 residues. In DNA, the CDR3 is TGTGCCAGCAGCTGGACAGCTAACACTGAAGCTTTCTTT. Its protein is CASSWTANTEAFF.

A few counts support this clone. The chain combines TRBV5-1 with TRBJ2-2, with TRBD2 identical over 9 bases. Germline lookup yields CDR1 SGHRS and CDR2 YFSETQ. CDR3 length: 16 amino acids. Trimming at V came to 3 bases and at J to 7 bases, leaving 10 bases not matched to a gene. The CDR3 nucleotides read TGCGCCAGCAGCTCCTTAGCGGGAGAGGTTGGCGGGGAGCTGTTTTTT. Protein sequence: CASSSLAGEVGGELFF. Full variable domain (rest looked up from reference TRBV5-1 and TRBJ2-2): KAGVTQTPRYLIKTRGQQVTLSCSPISGHRSVSWYQQTPGQGLQFLFEYFSETQRNKGNFPGRFSGRQFSNSRSEMNVSTLELGDSALYLCASSSLAGEVGGELFFGEGSRLTVL.

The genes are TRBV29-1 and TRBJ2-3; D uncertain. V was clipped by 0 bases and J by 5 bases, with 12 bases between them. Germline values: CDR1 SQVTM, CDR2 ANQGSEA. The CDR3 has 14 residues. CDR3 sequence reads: CSVEDGKRLDTQYF. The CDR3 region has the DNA TGCAGCGTTGAAGATGGAAAGAGGCTAGATACGCAGTATTTT.

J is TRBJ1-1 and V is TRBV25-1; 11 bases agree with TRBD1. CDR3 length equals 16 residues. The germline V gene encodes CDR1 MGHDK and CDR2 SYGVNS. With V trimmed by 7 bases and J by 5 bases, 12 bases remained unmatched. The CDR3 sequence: CASIPPGTGGRTEAFF. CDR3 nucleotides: TGTGCCAGCATTCCCCCCGGGACAGGGGGGAGAACTGAAGCTTTCTTT.

Here the CDR3 DNA reads TGCGCCAGCAGCCCTACTACGACCTACGAGCAGTACTTC. This sequence encodes CASSPTTTYEQYF. The V call is TRBV5-1, the J call TRBJ2-5; D is unresolved. The assigned J gene may be wrong: the sequence end matches TRBJ2-7 better. The CDR3 spans 13 residues. The germline gives CDR1 SGHRS, CDR2 YFSETQ.

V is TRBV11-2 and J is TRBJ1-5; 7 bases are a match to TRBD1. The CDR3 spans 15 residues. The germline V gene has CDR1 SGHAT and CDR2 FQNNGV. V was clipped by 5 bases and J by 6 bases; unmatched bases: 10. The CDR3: CASSEDTGVAQPQHF. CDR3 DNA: TGTGCCAGCAGCGAAGATACAGGGGTAGCTCAGCCCCAGCATTTT.

The CDR3 nucleotides read TGCAGCGTTGGACAGGGACCTAACTATGGCTACACCTTC. Translating it yields CSVGQGPNYGYTF. The gene calls are TRBV29-1 and TRBJ1-2; TRBD1 agrees at 7 bases. Germline CDR1 is SQVTM and CDR2 is ANQGSEA. The CDR3 covers 13 residues. The ends lost 4 bases at V and 0 bases at J; junction bases unmatched: 2.

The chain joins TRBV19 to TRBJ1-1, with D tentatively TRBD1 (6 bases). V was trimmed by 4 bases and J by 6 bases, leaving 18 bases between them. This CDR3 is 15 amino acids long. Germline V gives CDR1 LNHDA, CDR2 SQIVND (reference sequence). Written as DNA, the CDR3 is TGTGCCAGTAGTAATCCGGGCGGGGGCAGGGCTGAAGCTTTCTTT. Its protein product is CASSNPGGGRAEAFF.

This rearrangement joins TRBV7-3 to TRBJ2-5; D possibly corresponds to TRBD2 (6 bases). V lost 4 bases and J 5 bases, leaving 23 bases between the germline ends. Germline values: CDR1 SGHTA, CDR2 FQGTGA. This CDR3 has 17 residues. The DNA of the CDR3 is TGTGCCAGCAGCTCCCCAAGGATCGCGGGAAGGGTTGAGACCCAGTACTTC. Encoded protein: CASSSPRIAGRVETQYF.

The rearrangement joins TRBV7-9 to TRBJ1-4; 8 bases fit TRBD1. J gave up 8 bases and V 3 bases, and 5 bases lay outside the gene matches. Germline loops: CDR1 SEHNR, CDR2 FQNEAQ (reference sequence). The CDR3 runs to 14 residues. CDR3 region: CASSFGQGGEKLFF. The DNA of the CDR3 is TGTGCCAGCAGCTTCGGACAGGGAGGAGAAAAACTGTTTTTT. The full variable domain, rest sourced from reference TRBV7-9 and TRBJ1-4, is DTGVSQNPRHKITKRGQNVTFRCDPISEHNRLYWYRQTLGQGPEFLTYFQNEAQLEKSRLLSDRFSAERPKGSFSTLEIQRTEQGDSAMYLCASSFGQGGEKLFFGSGTQLSVL.

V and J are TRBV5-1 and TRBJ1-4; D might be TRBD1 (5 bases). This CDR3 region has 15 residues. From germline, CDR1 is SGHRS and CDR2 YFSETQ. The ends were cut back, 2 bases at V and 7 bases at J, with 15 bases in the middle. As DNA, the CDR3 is TGCGCCAGCAGCTTCCAGGGCTTCCCTGGTGAAAAACTGTTTTTT. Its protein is CASSFQGFPGEKLFF.

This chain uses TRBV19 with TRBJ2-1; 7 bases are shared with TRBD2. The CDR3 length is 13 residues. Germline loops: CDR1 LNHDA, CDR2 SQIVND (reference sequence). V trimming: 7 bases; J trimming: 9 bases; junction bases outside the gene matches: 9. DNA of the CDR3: TGTGCCAGTAATTTGAGATGGGAGGGTGAGCAGTTCTTC. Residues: CASNLRWEGEQFF.

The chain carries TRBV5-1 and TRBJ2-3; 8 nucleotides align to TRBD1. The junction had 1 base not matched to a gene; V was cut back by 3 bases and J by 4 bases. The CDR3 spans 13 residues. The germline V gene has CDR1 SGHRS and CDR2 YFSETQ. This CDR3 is CASSSQGADTQYF. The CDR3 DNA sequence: TGCGCCAGCAGCTCACAGGGGGCAGATACGCAGTATTTT. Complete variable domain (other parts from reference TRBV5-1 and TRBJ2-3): KAGVTQTPRYLIKTRGQQVTLSCSPISGHRSVSWYQQTPGQGLQFLFEYFSETQRNKGNFPGRFSGRQFSNSRSEMNVSTLELGDSALYLCASSSQGADTQYFGPGTRLTVL.

CDR3 sequence: CASSEMAVNTGELFF. DNA of the CDR3: TGTGCCAGCAGTGAAATGGCAGTGAACACCGGGGAGCTGTTTTTT. The chain uses TRBV6-1 and TRBJ2-2; D not certain. Germline lookup yields CDR1 MNHNS and CDR2 SASEGT. The CDR3 sequence is 15 residues long. V was trimmed by 2 bases and J by 1 base, leaving 8 bases between them.

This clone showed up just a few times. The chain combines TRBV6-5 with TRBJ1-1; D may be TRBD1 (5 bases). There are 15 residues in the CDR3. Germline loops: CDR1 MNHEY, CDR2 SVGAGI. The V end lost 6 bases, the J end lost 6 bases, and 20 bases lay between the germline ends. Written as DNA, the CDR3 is TGTGCCAGCAGCTCCCCTGTAGACAGCCCCGCTGAAGCTTTCTTT. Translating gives CASSSPVDSPAEAFF.

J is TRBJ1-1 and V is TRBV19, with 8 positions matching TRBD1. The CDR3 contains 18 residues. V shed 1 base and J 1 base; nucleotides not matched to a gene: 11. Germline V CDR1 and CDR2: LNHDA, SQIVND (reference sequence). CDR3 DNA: TGTGCCAGTAGTATAGTTGGCAGGGCAGGGGGCTCGAACACTGAAGCTTTCTTT. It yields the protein CASSIVGRAGGSNTEAFF. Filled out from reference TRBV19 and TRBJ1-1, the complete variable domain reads DGGITQSPKYLFRKEGQNVTLSCEQNLNHDAMYWYRQDPGQGLRLIYYSQIVNDFQKGDIAEGYSVSREKKESFPLTVTSAQKNPTAFYLCASSIVGRAGGSNTEAFFGQGTRLTVV.

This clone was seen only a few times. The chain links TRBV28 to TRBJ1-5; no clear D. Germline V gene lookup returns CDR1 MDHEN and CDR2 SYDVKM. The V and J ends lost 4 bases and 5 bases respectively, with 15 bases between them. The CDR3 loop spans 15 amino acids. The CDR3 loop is CASSSTRYTHQPQHF. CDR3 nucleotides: TGTGCCAGCAGTTCGACACGATACACACATCAGCCCCAGCATTTT. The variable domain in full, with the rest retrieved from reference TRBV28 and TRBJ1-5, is DVKVTQSSRYLVKRTGEKVFLECVQDMDHENMFWYRQDPGLGLRLIYFSYDVKMKEKGDIPEGYSVSREKKERFSLILESASTNQTSMYLCASSSTRYTHQPQHFGDGTRLSIL.